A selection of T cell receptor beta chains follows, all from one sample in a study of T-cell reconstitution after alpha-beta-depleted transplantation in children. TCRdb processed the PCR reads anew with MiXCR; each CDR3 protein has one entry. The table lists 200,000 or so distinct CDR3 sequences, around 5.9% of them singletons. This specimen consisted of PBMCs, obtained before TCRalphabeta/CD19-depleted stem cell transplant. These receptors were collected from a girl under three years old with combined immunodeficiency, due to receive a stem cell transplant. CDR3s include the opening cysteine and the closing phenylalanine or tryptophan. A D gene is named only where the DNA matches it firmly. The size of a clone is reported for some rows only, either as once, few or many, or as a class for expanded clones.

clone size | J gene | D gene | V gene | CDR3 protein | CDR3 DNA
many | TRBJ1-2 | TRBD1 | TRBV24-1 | CATSDPGTVNGYTF | TGTGCCACCAGTGATCCAGGGACAGTCAATGGCTACACCTTC
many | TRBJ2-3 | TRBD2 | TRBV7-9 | CASSAGTSGADTQYF | TGTGCCAGCAGCGCCGGGACTAGCGGAGCAGATACGCAGTATTTT
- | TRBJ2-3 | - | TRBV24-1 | CAASDFVTSGITGTPTFTDTQYF | TGTGCCGCCAGTGATTTCGTCACGTCAGGGATTACCGGGACACCGACATTCACAGATACGCAGTATTTT
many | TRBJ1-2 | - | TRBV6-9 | CASGRLDSLYGYTF | TGTGCCAGCGGGCGACTGGACAGTCTCTATGGCTACACCTTC
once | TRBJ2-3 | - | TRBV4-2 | CAISPERQTSVTQYF | TGTGCCATCAGCCCCGAGCGACAGACAAGCGTTACGCAGTATTTT
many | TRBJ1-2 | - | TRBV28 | CASSLLNRSYGYTF | TGTGCCAGCAGTTTATTAAACAGATCTTATGGCTACACCTTC
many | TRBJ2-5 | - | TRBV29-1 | CSVTSPLKETQYF | TGCAGCGTGACGTCGCCGTTGAAAGAGACCCAGTACTTC
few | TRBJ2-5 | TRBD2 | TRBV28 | CASSLPLAGGPAIETQYF | TGTGCCAGCAGTTTACCACTAGCGGGAGGGCCGGCAATAGAGACCCAGTACTTC
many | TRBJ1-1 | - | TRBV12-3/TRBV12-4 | CASSKSTPVEAFF | TGTGCCAGCAGCAAATCGACCCCGGTGGAAGCTTTCTTT
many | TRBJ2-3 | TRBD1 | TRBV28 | CASKGTGGVWATDTQYF | TGTGCCAGCAAAGGGACAGGGGGGGTTTGGGCCACAGATACGCAGTATTTT
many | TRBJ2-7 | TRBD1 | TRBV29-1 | CSVEFVGQGFYEQYF | TGCAGCGTTGAGTTTGTGGGACAGGGATTCTACGAGCAGTACTTC
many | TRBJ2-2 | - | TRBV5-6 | CASSFLGAGELFF | TGTGCCAGCAGCTTCCTAGGGGCCGGGGAGCTGTTTTTT
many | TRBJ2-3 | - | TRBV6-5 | CASSYTLSGVGTDTQYF | TGTGCCAGCAGTTACACCCTCAGCGGAGTCGGCACAGATACGCAGTATTTT
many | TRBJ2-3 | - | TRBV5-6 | CASSFGQPTDTQYF | TGTGCCAGCAGCTTCGGACAGCCCACAGATACGCAGTATTTT
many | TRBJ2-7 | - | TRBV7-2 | CASSLAPASYEQYF | TGTGCCAGCAGCTTAGCCCCGGCCAGTTACGAGCAGTACTTC
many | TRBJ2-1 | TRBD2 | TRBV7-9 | CASSFAGGYVHEQFF | TGTGCCAGCAGCTTTGCGGGAGGGTACGTCCATGAGCAGTTCTTC
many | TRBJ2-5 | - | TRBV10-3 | CAISRGQEETQYF | TGTGCCATCAGTCGAGGCCAAGAGGAGACCCAGTACTTC
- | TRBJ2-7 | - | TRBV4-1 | CASSQEGDSEQYF | TGCGCCAGCAGCCAAGAGGGGGATTCCGAGCAGTACTTC
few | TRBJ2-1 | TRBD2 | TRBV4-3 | CASSQGTGTSSYNEQFF | TGCGCCAGCAGCCAGGGGACCGGGACTAGCAGTTACAATGAGCAGTTCTTC
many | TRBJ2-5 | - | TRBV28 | CASSRRAVQETQYF | TGTGCCAGCAGTCGCAGAGCTGTCCAAGAGACCCAGTACTTC
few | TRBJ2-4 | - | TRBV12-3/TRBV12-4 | CASSFQTRLFLAKNIQYF | TGTGCCAGCAGTTTTCAAACACGTCTATTCTTAGCCAAAAACATTCAGTACTTC
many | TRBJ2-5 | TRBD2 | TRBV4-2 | CASSGVRTSGNQETQYF | TGTGCCAGCAGCGGAGTCCGGACTAGCGGGAATCAAGAGACCCAGTACTTC
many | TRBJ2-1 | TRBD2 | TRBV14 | CASSPPGLPHNEQFF | TGTGCCAGCAGCCCCCCGGGACTACCCCACAATGAGCAGTTCTTC
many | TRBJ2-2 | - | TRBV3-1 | CASSQENTGELFF | TGTGCCAGCAGCCAAGAAAACACCGGGGAGCTGTTTTTT
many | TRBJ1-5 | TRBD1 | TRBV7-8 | CASSSRQGQGAAYSNQPQHF | TGTGCCAGCAGCTCCCGACAGGGGCAAGGCGCAGCGTATAGCAATCAGCCCCAGCATTTT
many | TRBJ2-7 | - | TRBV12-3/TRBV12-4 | CASSLTVDEQYF | TGTGCCAGCAGTTTAACGGTGGACGAGCAGTACTTC
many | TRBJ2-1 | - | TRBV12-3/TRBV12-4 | CASSRPGNEQFF | TGTGCCAGCAGTCGACCGGGCAATGAGCAGTTCTTC
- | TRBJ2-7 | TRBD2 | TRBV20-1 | CSARKPPGLAGGPDYEQYF | TGCAGTGCTAGAAAACCTCCGGGACTAGCGGGAGGACCTGACTACGAGCAGTACTTC
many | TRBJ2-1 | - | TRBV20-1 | CSARRVSYNEQFF | TGCAGTGCTCGGAGGGTATCCTACAATGAGCAGTTCTTC
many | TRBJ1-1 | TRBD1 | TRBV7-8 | CASSLFYFRGQGRTEAFF | TGTGCCAGCAGCTTATTCTATTTTCGCGGACAGGGGCGCACTGAAGCTTTCTTT
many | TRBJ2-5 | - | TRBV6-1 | CASSDGAGWETQYF | TGTGCCAGCAGTGACGGGGCGGGATGGGAGACCCAGTACTTC
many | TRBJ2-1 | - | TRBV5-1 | CASASSYNEQFF | TGCGCCAGTGCCAGCTCCTACAATGAGCAGTTCTTC
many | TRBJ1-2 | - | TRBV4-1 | CASSPHPDRRVLYGYTF | TGCGCCAGCAGCCCTCACCCCGACAGGCGTGTACTCTATGGCTACACCTTC
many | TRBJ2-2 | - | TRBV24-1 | CATSDLPGTEDTGELFF | TGTGCCACCAGTGATTTGCCCGGGACCGAAGACACCGGGGAGCTGTTTTTT
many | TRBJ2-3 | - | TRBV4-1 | CASSPHRAGNADTQYF | TGCGCCAGCAGCCCTCACAGGGCCGGCAATGCAGATACGCAGTATTTT
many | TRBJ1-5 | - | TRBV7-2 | CASSLEGTSNQPQHF | TGTGCCAGCAGCTTAGAGGGGACCAGCAATCAGCCCCAGCATTTT
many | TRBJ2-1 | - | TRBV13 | CASSPQPAGVPYNEQFF | TGTGCCAGCAGCCCCCAACCGGCAGGGGTTCCCTACAATGAGCAGTTCTTC
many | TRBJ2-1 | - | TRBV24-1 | CATSAVGTYSYNEQFF | TGTGCCACCAGTGCCGTTGGGACTTACTCCTACAATGAGCAGTTCTTC
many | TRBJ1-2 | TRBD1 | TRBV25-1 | CASSEDRENYGYTF | TGTGCCAGCAGTGAGGACAGGGAAAACTATGGCTACACCTTC
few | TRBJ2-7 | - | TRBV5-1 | CASSLGFYEQYF | TGCGCCAGCAGCTTGGGGTTCTACGAGCAGTACTTC
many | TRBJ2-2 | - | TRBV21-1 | CASSSWTGPRHTGELFF | TGTGCCAGCAGCAGTTGGACAGGGCCTAGACACACCGGGGAGCTGTTTTTT
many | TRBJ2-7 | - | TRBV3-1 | CASRQSGEYEQYF | TGTGCCAGCAGACAATCAGGGGAGTACGAGCAGTACTTC
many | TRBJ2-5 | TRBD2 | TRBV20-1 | CSAERGYQETQYF | TGCAGTGCTGAGCGGGGGTACCAAGAGACCCAGTACTTC
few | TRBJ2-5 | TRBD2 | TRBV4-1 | CASSQDPLTSGLQETQYF | TGCGCCAGCAGCCAAGATCCCTTAACTAGCGGCCTGCAAGAGACCCAGTACTTC
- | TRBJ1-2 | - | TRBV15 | CATSRDHGGGRGYTF | TGTGCCACCAGCAGAGATCATGGAGGGGGGAGAGGCTACACCTTC
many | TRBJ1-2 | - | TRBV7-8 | CASSLFGTGGYTF | TGTGCCAGCAGCTTATTCGGGACTGGTGGCTACACCTTC
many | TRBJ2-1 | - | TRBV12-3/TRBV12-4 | CASSFSLGEEQFF | TGTGCCAGCAGTTTCAGTTTAGGGGAAGAGCAGTTCTTC
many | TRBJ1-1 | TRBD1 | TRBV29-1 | CSVEHRDRGTEAFF | TGCAGCGTTGAACACCGGGACAGGGGGACTGAAGCTTTCTTT
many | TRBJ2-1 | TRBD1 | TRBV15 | CATSRPDTGQDDF | TGTGCCACCAGCAGACCGGACACGGGACAGGACGACTTC
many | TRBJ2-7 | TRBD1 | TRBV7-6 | CASSLALQGNEQYF | TGTGCCAGCAGCTTGGCCCTACAGGGGAATGAGCAGTACTTC
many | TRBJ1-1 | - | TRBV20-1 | CSARARGSTEAFF | TGCAGTGCTAGAGCCAGGGGAAGCACTGAAGCTTTCTTT